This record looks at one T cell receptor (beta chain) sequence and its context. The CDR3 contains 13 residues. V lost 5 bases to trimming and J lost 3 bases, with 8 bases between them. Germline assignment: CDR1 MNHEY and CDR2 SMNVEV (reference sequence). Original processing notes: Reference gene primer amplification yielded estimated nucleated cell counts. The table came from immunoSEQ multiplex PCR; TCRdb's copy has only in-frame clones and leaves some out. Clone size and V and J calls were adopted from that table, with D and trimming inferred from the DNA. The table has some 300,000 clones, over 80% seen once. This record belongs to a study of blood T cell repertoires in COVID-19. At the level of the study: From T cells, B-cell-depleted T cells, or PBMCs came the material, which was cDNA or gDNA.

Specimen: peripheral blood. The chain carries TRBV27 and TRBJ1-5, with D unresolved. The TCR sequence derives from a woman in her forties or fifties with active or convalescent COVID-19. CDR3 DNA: TGTGCCAGCAGTCCCTTCCTCAATCAGCCCCAGCATTTT. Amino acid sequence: CASSPFLNQPQHF.